This TCR beta chain is drawn from a study of blood T cell repertoires in COVID-19. Categorization into cohorts depended on clinical history that participants reported. Germline CDR1 LGHDT, CDR2 YNNKEL (reference sequence). Trimming removed 7 bases from V and 6 bases from J, with 10 bases in between. There are 13 residues in the CDR3. Authors' methods: The authors estimated nucleated cell counts from reference gene primer amplification. Profiling relied on immunoSEQ multiplex PCR, and the TCRdb table lists in-frame clones only, not all of them. V and J calls plus clone size are reproduced from that table; the DNA served to infer D and trimming. The table shows about 410,000 clones, with roughly 86% occurring only once.

The sequencing input was PBMCs or T cells enriched from blood (not recorded which). The receptor was isolated from a woman aged 25 to 39 who had recovered from COVID-19. The rearrangement joins TRBV3-1 (or the pseudogene TRBV3-2) to TRBJ1-6; no firm D call. The CDR3 sequence: CASTPTGNSPLHF. The CDR3 bases are TGTGCCAGCACCCCCACGGGTAATTCACCCCTCCACTTT.